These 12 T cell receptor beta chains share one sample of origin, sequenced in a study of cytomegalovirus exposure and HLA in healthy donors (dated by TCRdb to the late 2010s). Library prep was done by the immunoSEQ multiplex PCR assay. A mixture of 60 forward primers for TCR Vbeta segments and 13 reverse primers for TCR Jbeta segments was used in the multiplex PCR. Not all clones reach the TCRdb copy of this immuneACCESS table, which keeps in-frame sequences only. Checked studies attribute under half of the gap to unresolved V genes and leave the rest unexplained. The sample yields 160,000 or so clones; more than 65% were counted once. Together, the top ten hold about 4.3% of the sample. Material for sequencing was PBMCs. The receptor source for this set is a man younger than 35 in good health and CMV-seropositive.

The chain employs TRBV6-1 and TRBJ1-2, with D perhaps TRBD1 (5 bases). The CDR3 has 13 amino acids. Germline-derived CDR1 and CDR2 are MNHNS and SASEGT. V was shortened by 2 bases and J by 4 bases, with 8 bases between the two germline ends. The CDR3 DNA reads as TGTGCCAGCAGTGAACGGGGGACCTATGGCTACACCTTC. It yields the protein CASSERGTYGYTF.

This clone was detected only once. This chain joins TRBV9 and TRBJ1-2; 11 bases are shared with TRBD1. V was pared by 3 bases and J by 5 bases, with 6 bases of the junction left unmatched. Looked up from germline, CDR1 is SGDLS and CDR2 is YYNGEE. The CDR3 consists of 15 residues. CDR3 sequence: CASSAGQGAGYGYTF. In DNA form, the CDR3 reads TGTGCCAGCAGCGCCGGACAGGGGGCAGGGTATGGCTACACCTTC.

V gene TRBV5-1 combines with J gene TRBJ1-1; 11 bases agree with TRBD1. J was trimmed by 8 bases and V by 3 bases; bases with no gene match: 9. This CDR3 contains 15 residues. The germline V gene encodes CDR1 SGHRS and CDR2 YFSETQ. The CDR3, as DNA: TGCGCCAGCAGCTACCTTCCCGGGACAGGGGGAGAAGCTTTCTTT. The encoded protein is CASSYLPGTGGEAFF. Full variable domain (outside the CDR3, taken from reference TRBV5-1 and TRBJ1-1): KAGVTQTPRYLIKTRGQQVTLSCSPISGHRSVSWYQQTPGQGLQFLFEYFSETQRNKGNFPGRFSGRQFSNSRSEMNVSTLELGDSALYLCASSYLPGTGGEAFFGQGTRLTVV.

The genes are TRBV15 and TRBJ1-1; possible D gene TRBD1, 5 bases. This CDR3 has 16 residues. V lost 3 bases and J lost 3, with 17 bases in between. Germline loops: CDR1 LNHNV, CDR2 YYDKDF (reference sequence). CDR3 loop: CATSRTGLGGYTEAFF. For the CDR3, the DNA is TGTGCCACCAGCAGGACCGGACTGGGGGGGTACACTGAAGCTTTCTTT.

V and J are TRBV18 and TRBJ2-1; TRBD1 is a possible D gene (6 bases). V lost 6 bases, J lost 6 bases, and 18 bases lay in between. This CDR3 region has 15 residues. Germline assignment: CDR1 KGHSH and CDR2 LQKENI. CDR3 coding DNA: TGTGCCAGCTCGCCGACAGGAGATATAAGCAATGAGCAGTTCTTC. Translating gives CASSPTGDISNEQFF.

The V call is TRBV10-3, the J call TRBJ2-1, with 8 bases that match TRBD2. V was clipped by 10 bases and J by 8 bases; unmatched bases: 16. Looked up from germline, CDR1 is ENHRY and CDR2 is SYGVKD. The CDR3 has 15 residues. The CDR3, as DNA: TGTGCCACCGGGCCAACGTCCGGGGGGGTTGATGAGCAGTTCTTC. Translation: CATGPTSGGVDEQFF.

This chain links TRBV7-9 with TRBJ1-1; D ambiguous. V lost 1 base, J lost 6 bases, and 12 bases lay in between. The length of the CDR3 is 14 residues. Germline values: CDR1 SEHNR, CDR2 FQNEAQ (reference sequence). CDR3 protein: CASSLEPGIAEAFF. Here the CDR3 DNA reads TGTGCCAGCAGCTTAGAACCGGGAATCGCTGAAGCTTTCTTT. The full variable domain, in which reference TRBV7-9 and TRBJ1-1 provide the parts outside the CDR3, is DTGVSQNPRHKITKRGQNVTFRCDPISEHNRLYWYRQTLGQGPEFLTYFQNEAQLEKSRLLSDRFSAERPKGSFSTLEIQRTEQGDSAMYLCASSLEPGIAEAFFGQGTRLTVV.

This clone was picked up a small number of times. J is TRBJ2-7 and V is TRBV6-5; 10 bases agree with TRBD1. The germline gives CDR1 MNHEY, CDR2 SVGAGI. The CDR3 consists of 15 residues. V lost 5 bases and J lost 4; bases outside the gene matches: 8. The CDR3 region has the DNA TGTGCCAGCAGTGCCGGGACAGGGGATTTATACGAGCAGTACGTC. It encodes CASSAGTGDLYEQYV.

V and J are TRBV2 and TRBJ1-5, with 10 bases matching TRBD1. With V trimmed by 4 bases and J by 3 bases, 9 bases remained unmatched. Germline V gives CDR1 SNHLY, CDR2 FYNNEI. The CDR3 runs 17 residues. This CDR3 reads CASSVNGQGGTNQPQHF. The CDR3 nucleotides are TGTGCCAGCAGTGTAAACGGACAGGGGGGGACCAATCAGCCCCAGCATTTT.

The CDR3 reads CASSFSMNTEAFF. DNA for the CDR3: TGTGCCAGCAGTTTTAGCATGAACACTGAAGCTTTCTTT. The rearrangement joins TRBV2 to TRBJ1-1; D unclear. In germline, CDR1 is SNHLY, CDR2 FYNNEI. This CDR3 contains 13 residues. The V and J ends lost 5 bases and 0 bases respectively, with 7 bases between them.

CDR3 sequence: CASSLDPGGSGNTIYF. The CDR3 bases are TGTGCCAGCAGCTTAGATCCCGGAGGCTCTGGAAACACCATATATTTT. This rearrangement joins TRBV7-2 to TRBJ1-3; D call uncertain. CDR1 and CDR2 from the germline V gene are SGHTA and FQGNSA. The CDR3 totals 16 residues. V was cut by 1 base and J by 0 bases, with 10 bases left in between.

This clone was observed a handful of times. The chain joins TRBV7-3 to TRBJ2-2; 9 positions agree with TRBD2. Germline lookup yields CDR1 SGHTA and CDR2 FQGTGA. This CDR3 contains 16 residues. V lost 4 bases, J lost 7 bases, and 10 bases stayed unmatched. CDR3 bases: TGTGCCAGCAGCTCCAGCATTAGCGGGGGAGTCGGGGAGCTGTTTTTT. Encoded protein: CASSSSISGGVGELFF.